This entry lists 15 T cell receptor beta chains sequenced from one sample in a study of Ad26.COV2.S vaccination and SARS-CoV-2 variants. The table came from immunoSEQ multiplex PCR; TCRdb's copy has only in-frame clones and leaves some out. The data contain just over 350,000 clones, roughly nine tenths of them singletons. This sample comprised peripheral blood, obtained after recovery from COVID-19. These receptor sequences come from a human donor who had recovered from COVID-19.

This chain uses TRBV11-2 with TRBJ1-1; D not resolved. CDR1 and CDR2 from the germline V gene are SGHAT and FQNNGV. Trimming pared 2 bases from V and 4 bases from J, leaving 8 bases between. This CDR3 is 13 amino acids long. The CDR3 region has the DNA TGTGCCAGCAGCTTACAACGGATCACTGAAGCTTTCTTT. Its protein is CASSLQRITEAFF.

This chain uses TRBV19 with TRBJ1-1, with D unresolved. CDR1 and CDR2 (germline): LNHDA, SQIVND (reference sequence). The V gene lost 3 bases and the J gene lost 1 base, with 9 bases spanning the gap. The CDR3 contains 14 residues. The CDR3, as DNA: TGTGCCAGTAGTATTAAGGTCAAGAACACTGAAGCTTTCTTT. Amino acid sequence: CASSIKVKNTEAFF.

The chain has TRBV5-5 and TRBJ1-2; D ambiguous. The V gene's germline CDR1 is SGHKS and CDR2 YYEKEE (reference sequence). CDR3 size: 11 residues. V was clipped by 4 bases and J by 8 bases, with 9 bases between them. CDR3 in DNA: TGTGCCAGCAGCCTCTCGACGGGCTACACCTTC. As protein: CASSLSTGYTF.

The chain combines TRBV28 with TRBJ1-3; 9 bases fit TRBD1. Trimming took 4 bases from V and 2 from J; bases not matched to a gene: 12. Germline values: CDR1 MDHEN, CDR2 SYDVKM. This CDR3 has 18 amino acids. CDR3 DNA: TGTGCCAGCAGTTCGCCGGGACAGGGCTTTTTAACTGGAAACACCATATATTTT. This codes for CASSSPGQGFLTGNTIYF.

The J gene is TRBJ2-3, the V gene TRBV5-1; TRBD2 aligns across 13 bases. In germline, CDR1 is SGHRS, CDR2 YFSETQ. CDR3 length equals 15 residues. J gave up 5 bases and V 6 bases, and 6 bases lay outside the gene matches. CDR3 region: CASKGTSGAGDTQYF. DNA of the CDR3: TGCGCCAGCAAGGGGACTAGCGGGGCTGGAGATACGCAGTATTTT.

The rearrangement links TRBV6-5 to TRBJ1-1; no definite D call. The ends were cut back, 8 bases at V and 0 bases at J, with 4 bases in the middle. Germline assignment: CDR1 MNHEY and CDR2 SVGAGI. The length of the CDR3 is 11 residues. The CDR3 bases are TGTGCCAGCTCAATGAACACTGAAGCTTTCTTT. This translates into CASSMNTEAFF.

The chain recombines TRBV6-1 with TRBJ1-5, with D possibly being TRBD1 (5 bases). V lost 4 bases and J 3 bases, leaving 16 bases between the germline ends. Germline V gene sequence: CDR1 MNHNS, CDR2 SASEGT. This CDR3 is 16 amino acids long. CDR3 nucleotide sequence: TGTGCCAGCAGTGCCGCCAGGGCAGGGCCCAATCAGCCCCAGCATTTT. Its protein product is CASSAARAGPNQPQHF.

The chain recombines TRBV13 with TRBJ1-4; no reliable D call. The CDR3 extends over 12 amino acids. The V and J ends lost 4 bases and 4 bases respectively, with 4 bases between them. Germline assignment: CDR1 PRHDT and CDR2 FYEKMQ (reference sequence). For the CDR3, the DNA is TGTGCCAGCAGCTCCATTAATGAAAAACTGTTTTTT. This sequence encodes CASSSINEKLFF. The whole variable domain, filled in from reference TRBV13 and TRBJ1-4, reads AAGVIQSPRHLIKEKRETATLKCYPIPRHDTVYWYQQGPGQDPQFLISFYEKMQSDKGSIPDRFSAQQFSDYHSELNMSSLELGDSALYFCASSSINEKLFFGSGTQLSVL.

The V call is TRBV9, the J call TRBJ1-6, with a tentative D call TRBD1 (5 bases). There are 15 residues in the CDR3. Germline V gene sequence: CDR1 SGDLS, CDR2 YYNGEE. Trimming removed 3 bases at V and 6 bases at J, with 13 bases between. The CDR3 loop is CASSARALGNSPLHF. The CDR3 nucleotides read TGTGCCAGCAGCGCCAGGGCTCTGGGTAATTCACCCCTCCACTTT.

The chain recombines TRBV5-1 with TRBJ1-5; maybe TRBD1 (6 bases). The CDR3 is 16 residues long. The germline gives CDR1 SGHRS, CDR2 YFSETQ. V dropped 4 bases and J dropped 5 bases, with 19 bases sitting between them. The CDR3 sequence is CASSPWSRGGDQPQHF. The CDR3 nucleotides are TGCGCCAGCAGCCCTTGGTCCAGGGGCGGGGATCAGCCCCAGCATTTT.

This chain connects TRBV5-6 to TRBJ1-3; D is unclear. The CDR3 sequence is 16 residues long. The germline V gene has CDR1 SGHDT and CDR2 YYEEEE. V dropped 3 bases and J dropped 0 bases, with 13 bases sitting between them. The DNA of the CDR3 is TGTGCCAGCAGCTCCAGACCCCCGAGCTCTGGAAACACCATATATTTT. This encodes CASSSRPPSSGNTIYF.

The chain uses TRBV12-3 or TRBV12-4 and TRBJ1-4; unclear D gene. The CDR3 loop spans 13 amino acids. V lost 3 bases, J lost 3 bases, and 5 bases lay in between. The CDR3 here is CASSFGANEKLFF. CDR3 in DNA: TGTGCCAGCAGTTTTGGGGCTAATGAAAAACTGTTTTTT.

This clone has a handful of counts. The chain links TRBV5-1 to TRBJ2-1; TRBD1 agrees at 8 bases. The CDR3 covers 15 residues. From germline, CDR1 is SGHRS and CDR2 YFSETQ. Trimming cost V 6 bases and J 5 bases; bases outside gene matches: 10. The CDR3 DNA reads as TGCGCCAGCATGAGGGACCAGGGGGCCCACAATGAGCAGTTCTTC. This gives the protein CASMRDQGAHNEQFF.

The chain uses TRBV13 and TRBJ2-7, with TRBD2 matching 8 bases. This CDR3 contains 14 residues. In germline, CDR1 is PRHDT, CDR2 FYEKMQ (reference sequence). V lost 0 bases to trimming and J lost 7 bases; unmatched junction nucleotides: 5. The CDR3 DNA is TGTGCCAGCAGCTTAGGCCGGGAGGGGCTAGAGCAGTACTTC. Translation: CASSLGREGLEQYF.

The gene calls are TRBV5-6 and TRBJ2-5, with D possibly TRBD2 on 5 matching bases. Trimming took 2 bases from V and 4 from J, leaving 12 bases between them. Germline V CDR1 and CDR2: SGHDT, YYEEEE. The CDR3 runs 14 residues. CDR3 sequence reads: CASSLGVGGETQYF. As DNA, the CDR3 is TGTGCCAGCAGCTTAGGCGTCGGAGGAGAGACCCAGTACTTC.